This TCR beta chain emerged from a study of patients and donors after allogeneic stem cell transplantation. Only a few counts were recorded for this clonotype. TCRdb processed the RT-PCR reads anew with MiXCR; each CDR3 protein has one entry. Of about 110,000 distinct CDR3 sequences detected, 35% appear once; the ten largest clones hold 27%. The V gene's germline CDR1 is SNHLY and CDR2 FYNNEI. There are 18 residues in the CDR3. Losses at the gene ends were 4 bases for V and 0 bases for J; bases not matched to a gene: 11. Source material: blood, either unsorted or a sorted T cell fraction (not recorded which). The chain links TRBV2 to TRBJ2-4, with TRBD2 matching over 8 bases. This clonotype was obtained from a human donor who was either an allogeneic HSCT recipient or a stem cell or donor lymphocyte infusion donor (not recorded which). It is not recorded whose cells these are; they may come from a transplant donor. The CDR3 DNA sequence: TGTGCCAGCAGTGGGGGACTAGTCGGCTCACTAGCCAAAAACATTCAGTACTTC. It translates to CASSGGLVGSLAKNIQYF. Full variable domain (missing parts from reference TRBV2 and TRBJ2-4): EPEVTQTPSHQVTQMGQEVILRCVPISNHLYFYWYRQILGQKVEFLVSFYNNEISEKSEIFDDQFSVERPDGSNFTLKIRSTKLEDSAMYFCASSGGLVGSLAKNIQYFGAGTRLSVL.